A selection of T cell receptor beta chains follows, all from one sample in a study of metastatic and nonmetastatic thyroid tumors. From the PCR reads, TCRdb re-called clones with MiXCR. The sample records some 50,000 clones, roughly a fifth being singletons. The sequenced sample was blood. The receptors stem from a male donor with papillary thyroid cancer or a benign thyroid nodule (not recorded which). Some clones in this sample may be carry-over from other donors' samples. CDR3s include the opening cysteine and the closing phenylalanine or tryptophan. A D gene is named only where the DNA matches it firmly. Clone size is shown for a subset of rows, as once, few, many or a class of expanded clone.

d_call	clone_size	v_call	j_call	cdr3_aa	cdr3_nt
NA	NA	TRBV27	TRBJ1-1	CASRPGLGNTEAFF	TGTGCCAGCAGGCCAGGGTTGGGGAACACTGAAGCTTTCTTT
NA	many	TRBV5-1	TRBJ2-1	CASSLGGGHSYNEQFF	TGCGCCAGCAGCTTGGGAGGGGGGCACTCCTACAATGAGCAGTTCTTC
NA	many	TRBV6-1	TRBJ1-4	CASSPTGLTNEKLFF	TGTGCCAGCAGCCCCACAGGGTTAACTAATGAAAAACTGTTTTTT
NA	many	TRBV15	TRBJ2-7	CATSRGGDPAAYEQYF	TGTGCCACCAGCAGAGGGGGAGACCCTGCGGCCTACGAGCAGTACTTC
TRBD1	medium-sized	TRBV5-1	TRBJ1-6	CASSTGQGFSPLHF	TGCGCCAGCAGCACCGGACAGGGTTTTTCACCCCTCCACTTT
NA	NA	TRBV7-8	TRBJ2-7	CASSSVGWADENYEQYF	TGTGCCAGCAGCTCTGTAGGGTGGGCAGACGAGAACTACGAGCAGTACTTC
TRBD2	many	TRBV5-1	TRBJ2-7	CASSLEGSSGYYEQYF	TGCGCCAGCAGCTTGGAGGGTTCTAGCGGGTACTACGAGCAGTACTTC
NA	NA	TRBV5-1	TRBJ2-7	CASSFSTGRTNEQYF	TGCGCCAGCAGCTTCTCGACGGGACGTACCAACGAGCAGTACTTC
NA	many	TRBV13	TRBJ2-3	CASSLQGTDTQYF	TGTGCCAGCAGCTTACAGGGGACGGATACGCAGTATTTT
TRBD1	NA	TRBV30	TRBJ2-2	CAWSEVPGQGVGELFF	TGTGCCTGGAGTGAGGTTCCGGGACAGGGGGTCGGGGAGCTGTTTTTT
NA	NA	TRBV20-1	TRBJ2-3	CSATSGGGDTQYF	TGCAGTGCCACTTCCGGCGGGGGCGATACGCAGTATTTT
NA	medium-sized	TRBV28	TRBJ2-7	CASSLKGYEQYF	TGTGCCAGCAGTTTGAAGGGCTACGAGCAGTACTTC
NA	medium-sized	TRBV20-1	TRBJ2-7	CSARGSGIDEQYF	TGCAGTGCTAGGGGGTCCGGAATTGACGAGCAGTACTTC
NA	NA	TRBV6-5	TRBJ2-2	CASSYRGGELFF	TGTGCCAGCAGTTACCGGGGGGGGGAGCTGTTTTTT
NA	many	TRBV9	TRBJ2-1	CASSPRPGLYNEQFF	TGTGCCAGCAGCCCCCGGCCGGGGCTCTACAATGAGCAGTTCTTC
TRBD1	many	TRBV29-1	TRBJ2-2	CSVRTGTGRTGELFF	TGCAGCGTCAGAACCGGGACAGGGAGAACCGGGGAGCTGTTTTTT
NA	NA	TRBV12-3/TRBV12-4	TRBJ1-6	CASSPGRDASPLHF	TGTGCCAGCAGTCCAGGACGGGATGCCTCACCCCTCCACTTT
TRBD1	many	TRBV9	TRBJ1-2	CASTALDRGYGYTF	TGTGCCAGCACGGCCTTAGACAGGGGGTATGGCTACACCTTC
NA	NA	TRBV6-1	TRBJ1-1	CASSAPAPTEAFF	TGTGCCAGCAGTGCCCCAGCCCCCACTGAAGCTTTCTTT
NA	many	TRBV5-5	TRBJ2-7	CASSSSWGIYEQYF	TGTGCCAGCAGCTCATCATGGGGCATCTACGAGCAGTACTTC
NA	NA	TRBV6-1	TRBJ2-2	CASIETNTGELFF	TGTGCCAGCATAGAAACAAACACCGGGGAGCTGTTTTTT
NA	many	TRBV7-9	TRBJ1-1	CASSFAYRVNTEAFF	TGTGCCAGCAGCTTTGCCTACAGAGTGAACACTGAAGCTTTCTTT
NA	many	TRBV28	TRBJ2-6	CASSPARDSGANVLTF	TGTGCCAGCAGCCCGGCGCGGGACTCTGGGGCCAACGTCCTGACTTTC
NA	NA	TRBV11-1	TRBJ1-4	CASRRQVIETLFF	TGTGCCAGCAGACGACAGGTGATTGAAACACTGTTTTTT
NA	NA	TRBV5-8	TRBJ1-1	CAIILQVMEAFF	TGTGCCATCATCTTGCAGGTCATGGAAGCTTTCTTT
NA	many	TRBV13	TRBJ2-7	CASSGRTSSSYEQYF	TGTGCCAGCAGCGGGCGGACCTCCAGCTCCTACGAGCAGTACTTC
NA	many	TRBV2	TRBJ1-1	CASSPPPNTEAFF	TGTGCCAGCAGCCCGCCCCCCAACACTGAAGCTTTCTTT
TRBD2	many	TRBV6-1	TRBJ2-1	CASRGTSGTSYNEQFF	TGTGCCAGCAGGGGGACTAGCGGGACTTCCTACAATGAGCAGTTCTTC
TRBD1	NA	TRBV29-1	TRBJ2-7	CSVGTGSYEQYF	TGCAGCGTTGGGACAGGCTCCTACGAGCAGTACTTC
NA	few	TRBV5-1	TRBJ2-6	CASSLRLSGANVLTF	TGCGCCAGCAGCTTGAGACTCTCTGGGGCCAACGTCCTGACTTTC
NA	NA	TRBV3-1	TRBJ2-7	CASSHARRTINLYEQYF	TGTGCCAGCAGCCACGCTCGGAGGACCATCAACCTCTACGAGCAGTACTTC
NA	many	TRBV24-1	TRBJ1-2	CATSDFGLGYTF	TGTGCCACCAGTGACTTCGGGCTCGGCTACACCTTC
TRBD1	many	TRBV2	TRBJ1-1	CATRTGADTEAFF	TGTGCCACCAGGACAGGGGCGGACACTGAAGCTTTCTTT
TRBD2	NA	TRBV3-1	TRBJ2-2	CASSSRTSLAGELFF	TGTGCCAGCAGCTCCAGGACTAGCTTGGCCGGGGAGCTGTTTTTT
NA	many	TRBV28	TRBJ2-7	CASSSLYEQYF	TGTGCCAGCAGTTCCCTCTACGAGCAGTACTTC
NA	NA	TRBV20-1	TRBJ1-6	CSASCLSGVNSPLHF	TGCAGTGCTAGCTGTTTGTCGGGGGTTAATTCACCCCTCCACTTT
NA	NA	TRBV7-8	TRBJ1-5	CATTPQVAVQPQHF	TGTGCCACCACCCCACAGGTCGCAGTTCAGCCCCAGCATTTT
TRBD2	NA	TRBV30	TRBJ2-3	CAWSVGAGERDTQYF	TGTGCCTGGAGTGTAGGAGCGGGAGAGAGAGATACGCAGTATTTT
NA	many	TRBV11-2	TRBJ2-2	CASSLDLTRGSTGELFF	TGTGCCAGCAGCTTAGACCTGACAAGGGGAAGCACCGGGGAGCTGTTTTTT
NA	many	TRBV2	TRBJ1-1	CASSELEDTEAFF	TGTGCCAGCAGTGAGTTGGAGGACACTGAAGCTTTCTTT
TRBD1	few	TRBV28	TRBJ2-7	CASSLAQGAHEQYF	TGTGCCAGCAGTTTGGCCCAGGGGGCCCACGAGCAGTACTTC
TRBD1	many	TRBV5-1	TRBJ2-7	CASSERQGSYEQYF	TGCGCCAGCAGCGAGCGACAGGGTTCCTACGAGCAGTACTTC